This T cell receptor (beta chain) was recorded in a study of T cells after posttransplantation cyclophosphamide. This CDR3 comprises 12 residues. CDR1 and CDR2 (germline): SNHLY, FYNNEI. The V gene lost 2 bases and the J gene lost 5 bases, with 6 bases spanning the gap. The data were produced by immunoSEQ multiplex PCR, yet TCRdb's version contains in-frame clones alone and is incomplete. The sample shows tens of thousands of clones, about 82% of them seen only once. The TCR originated in a man aged 30-40 years with a blood cancer, CMV-positive, and with a related stem cell donor. Sequenced: PBMCs. The V call is TRBV2, the J call TRBJ2-5; D is unclear. CDR3 sequence reads: CASSELEETQYF. CDR3 DNA: TGTGCCAGCAGTGAACTAGAGGAGACCCAGTACTTC.